Below, 23 T cell receptor beta chains from the same sample are listed, as sequenced in a study of blood T cell repertoires in COVID-19. TCRdb's table, derived via immunoSEQ multiplex PCR, lists solely in-frame clones and lacks some. The sample lists 150,000 to 200,000 clones, 82% occurring once. Sequencing input: PBMCs or T cells enriched from blood (not recorded which). These receptors were taken from a woman aged 55-70 years with acute COVID-19.

The table lists this clone with a count of one. The chain recombines TRBV10-3 with TRBJ2-1; 9 nucleotides align to TRBD1. V gave up 2 bases and J gave up 7 bases; unmatched junction bases: 3. CDR3 size: 14 residues. Germline assignment: CDR1 ENHRY and CDR2 SYGVKD. The CDR3 here is CAISETGQGNEQFF. The DNA of the CDR3 is TGTGCCATCAGTGAGACGGGACAGGGAAATGAGCAGTTCTTC.

V gene TRBV7-8 combines with J gene TRBJ1-3; 9 nucleotides line up with TRBD1. From germline, CDR1 is SGHVS and CDR2 FQNEAQ. The length of the CDR3 is 16 residues. Germline trimming cut 4 bases from V and 2 bases from J; bases unmatched to any gene: 6. In DNA, the CDR3 is TGTGCCAGCAGCTGGACAGGGGTAGGGACTGGAAACACCATATATTTT. Translation gives CASSWTGVGTGNTIYF.

This clone was detected only once. J is TRBJ2-7 and V is TRBV12-3 or TRBV12-4; the match to TRBD1 covers 7 bases. V was pared by 6 bases and J by 5 bases, with 7 bases of the junction left unmatched. The CDR3 totals 13 residues. The CDR3 protein is CASRAYRGHEQYF. In DNA form, the CDR3 reads TGTGCCAGCAGAGCCTACAGGGGCCACGAGCAGTACTTC.

The chain couples TRBV4-1 to TRBJ2-3; 10 bases map to TRBD2. The CDR3 totals 15 residues. With V trimmed by 2 bases and J by 7 bases, 6 bases remained unmatched. Germline V lookup: CDR1 MGHRA, CDR2 YSYEKL. The CDR3 DNA reads TGCGCCAGCAGCCAATCTAGCGGGAGAACGAATACGCAGTATTTT. Encoded protein: CASSQSSGRTNTQYF.

This chain links TRBV19 with TRBJ1-4; D is perhaps TRBD1 (6 bases). This CDR3 spans 14 amino acids. CDR1 and CDR2 from the germline V gene are LNHDA and SQIVND (reference sequence). Trimming pared 3 bases from V and 7 bases from J, leaving 12 bases between. CDR3 nucleotide sequence: TGTGCCAGTAGTATCAGGGGAAATGGTGAAAAACTGTTTTTT. Amino acids: CASSIRGNGEKLFF.

The chain links TRBV6-2 or TRBV6-3 to TRBJ1-2; 9 positions agree with TRBD1. Losses at the gene ends were 4 bases for V and 5 bases for J; bases not matched to a gene: 5. CDR3 length equals 14 residues. CDR1 MNHEY and CDR2 SVGEGT come from the germline V gene. The CDR3 region is CASSSPGQGYGYTF. The CDR3 DNA follows: TGTGCCAGCAGTTCGCCGGGACAGGGTTATGGCTACACCTTC.

The rearrangement uses TRBV28 and TRBJ2-7, with 10 positions matching TRBD1. With 6 bases clipped from V and 1 base from J, the junction kept 6 bases outside the gene matches. The CDR3 sequence is 15 residues long. CDR1 and CDR2 (germline): MDHEN, SYDVKM. The CDR3: CASRKTGGRSYEQYV. CDR3 DNA: TGTGCCAGCAGGAAGACAGGGGGCAGGTCCTACGAGCAGTACGTC.

The rearrangement joins TRBV4-3 to TRBJ2-2; 10 bases fit TRBD2. Per germline, CDR1 LGHNA and CDR2 YSLEER. Losses at the gene ends were 1 base for V and 1 base for J; bases not matched to a gene: 6. The CDR3 runs 18 residues. CDR3 bases: TGCGCCAGCAGCCAAGCGGGACTAGCGCGAGTGAACACCGGGGAGCTGTTTTTT. It is translated as CASSQAGLARVNTGELFF.

This chain joins TRBV9 and TRBJ2-3; weak D call: TRBD1 (5 bases). Germline CDR1 reads SGDLS; CDR2 reads YYNGEE. CDR3 size: 16 residues. V dropped 4 bases and J dropped 2 bases, with 17 bases sitting between them. The CDR3 DNA follows: TGTGCCAGCAGCCCCGGACACTCTTTCATCACAGATACGCAGTATTTT. Translating gives CASSPGHSFITDTQYF.

The chain uses TRBV24-1 and TRBJ2-3; a weak D match, TRBD2 (6 bases). V lost 2 bases and J 4 bases, leaving 12 bases between the germline ends. CDR1 and CDR2 (germline): KGHDR, SFDVKD. The CDR3 runs to 15 residues. The CDR3 DNA reads as TGTGCCACCAGTGATTGGGCAGGGAGGTCAGATACGCAGTATTTT. Protein: CATSDWAGRSDTQYF.

The V call is TRBV9, the J call TRBJ2-3; 8 bases are shared with TRBD2. V lost 2 bases to trimming and J lost 6 bases; unmatched junction nucleotides: 11. The CDR3 runs to 16 residues. Germline CDR1 is SGDLS and CDR2 is YYNGEE. The DNA for the CDR3 is TGTGCCAGCAGCGTGAGAGGTGATAGCGGGGAGGATACGCAGTATTTT. Its protein is CASSVRGDSGEDTQYF.

This clone was seen repeatedly, ten times or more. The chain recombines TRBV6-5 with TRBJ2-1; TRBD2 matches at 9 bases. This CDR3 has 14 residues. The trim removed 6 bases at V and 10 bases at J, leaving 10 bases unmatched. CDR1 and CDR2 (germline): MNHEY, SVGAGI. The CDR3 loop is CASRAGLAGGEQFF. CDR3 DNA: TGTGCCAGCAGGGCGGGACTAGCTGGCGGGGAGCAGTTCTTC.

The chain joins TRBV9 to TRBJ2-3, with D maybe TRBD2 (7 bases). Germline CDR1 is SGDLS and CDR2 is YYNGEE. This CDR3 region has 16 residues. The V end lost 0 bases, the J end lost 3 bases, and 14 bases lay between the germline ends. CDR3 amino acids: CASSVVWGGLTDTQYF. The DNA for the CDR3 is TGTGCCAGCAGCGTAGTGTGGGGGGGCCTGACAGATACGCAGTATTTT.

The CDR3 loop reads CASRPQILAKNIQYF. For the CDR3, the DNA is TGTGCCAGCAGGCCGCAAATACTAGCCAAAAACATTCAGTACTTC. The rearrangement joins TRBV7-2 to TRBJ2-4, with D unresolved. Germline V lookup: CDR1 SGHTA, CDR2 FQGNSA. CDR3 length: 15 residues. V was clipped by 6 bases and J by 0 bases, with 12 bases between them.

This clone was picked up a small number of times. The chain is built from TRBV5-1 and TRBJ1-1; D is unclear. Germline V gene lookup returns CDR1 SGHRS and CDR2 YFSETQ. V dropped 4 bases and J dropped 0 bases, with 7 bases sitting between them. There are 13 residues in the CDR3. CDR3 region: CASSRGLNTEAFF. The CDR3 nucleotides read TGCGCCAGCAGCCGAGGATTGAACACTGAAGCTTTCTTT.

This chain joins TRBV3-1 (or the pseudogene TRBV3-2) and TRBJ2-7, with D tentatively TRBD2 (6 bases). There are 13 residues in the CDR3. Trimming left V 5 bases short and J 6 bases short, with 14 bases between. Germline V lookup: CDR1 LGHDT, CDR2 YNNKEL (reference sequence). CDR3 DNA: TGTGCCAGCAGCTGGGGGGAGCGGCGCGAGCAGTACTTC. It is translated as CASSWGERREQYF.

The J gene is TRBJ1-3, the V gene TRBV30; no clear D. CDR3 length equals 13 residues. Germline V lookup: CDR1 GTSNPN, CDR2 SVGIG (reference sequence). The V gene lost 0 bases and the J gene lost 7 bases, with 10 bases spanning the gap. The CDR3 here is CAWSVLPGNTIYF. CDR3 nucleotides: TGTGCCTGGAGTGTACTCCCGGGGAACACCATATATTTT.

V usage is TRBV4-1 and J usage is TRBJ2-4; no definite D call. Germline assignment: CDR1 MGHRA and CDR2 YSYEKL. This CDR3 contains 15 residues. The ends were cut back, 4 bases at V and 5 bases at J, with 15 bases in the middle. This CDR3 reads CASSLLNLPQNIQYF. CDR3 bases: TGCGCCAGCAGCCTCTTAAACTTGCCCCAAAACATTCAGTACTTC.

The chain carries TRBV11-3 and TRBJ1-2; TRBD1 might be the D (5 bases). The CDR3 has 16 residues. The ends were cut back, 4 bases at V and 6 bases at J, with 21 bases in the middle. Germline V lookup: CDR1 SGHNT, CDR2 YENEEA. As DNA, the CDR3 is TGTGCCAGCAGCTCGGCATTCTATCGGGGGTTCGATGGCTACACCTTC. Translation: CASSSAFYRGFDGYTF.

The rearrangement links TRBV6-5 to TRBJ2-7; 15 bases align to TRBD2. The germline V gene has CDR1 MNHEY and CDR2 SVGAGI. V dropped 7 bases and J dropped 3; count of bases not matched to a gene: 4. The CDR3 has 15 amino acids. The CDR3 is CASMRGLAGGYEQYF. The CDR3 DNA is TGTGCCAGCATGAGGGGACTAGCGGGAGGCTACGAGCAGTACTTC.

The V and J genes are TRBV7-9 and TRBJ2-2; 12 bases fit TRBD1. Per the germline V gene, CDR1 is SEHNR and CDR2 is FQNEAQ (reference sequence). Trimming took 5 bases from V and 8 from J; bases not matched to a gene: 9. This CDR3 is 16 amino acids long. CDR3 amino acids: CASSLQGQGARGELFF. In DNA, the CDR3 is TGTGCCAGCAGCCTCCAGGGACAGGGGGCGCGAGGGGAGCTGTTTTTT.

The chain uses TRBV14 and TRBJ2-7; D unclear. Germline assignment: CDR1 SGHDN and CDR2 FVKESK. CDR3 length: 15 residues. V was shortened by 1 base and J by 0 bases, with 10 bases between the two germline ends. CDR3 in DNA: TGTGCCAGCAGCCAAGTTCAGGAAAGCTCCTACGAGCAGTACGTC. Its translation is CASSQVQESSYEQYV.

This chain joins TRBV5-4 and TRBJ2-2; D gene unclear. This CDR3 has 12 residues. V was shortened by 3 bases and J by 6 bases, with 6 bases between the two germline ends. Germline V gene lookup returns CDR1 SGHNT and CDR2 YYREEE (reference sequence). DNA for the CDR3: TGTGCCAGCAGCTCTCGGGCCGGGGAGCTGTTTTTT. Amino acids: CASSSRAGELFF.